The TCR beta chain under discussion was sequenced for a study of STAT5B mutations in CD4+ large granular lymphocyte leukemia. Germline V gene sequence: CDR1 LNHDA, CDR2 SQIVND (reference sequence). The ends were cut back, 4 bases at V and 8 bases at J, with 6 bases in the middle. The CDR3 runs to 12 residues. Study-level points and caveats: Top patient clones used TRBV06 genes more often: 8/27 versus 2/35 in controls. Roughly a quarter of private leukemic clonotypes occurred rarely in other patients' non-leukemic repertoires. Higher CD4+ than CD8+ T-LGLL clonality might reflect small sample size.

The assay was run at survey level. Sequencing used immunoSEQ multiplex PCR; TCRdb keeps in-frame clones, though not all of them. Seen here are over 25,000 clones, about 70% observed once, and the top ten hold approximately 0.3%. This clone was picked up a small number of times. Its target is unknown. The sequence came from a human donor in good health. The sequencing sample was made of CD4+ T cells from blood buffy coats. The rearrangement uses TRBV19 and TRBJ1-6; D possibly corresponds to TRBD1 (6 bases). Here the CDR3 reads CASSNRDSPLHF. The CDR3 nucleotides are TGTGCCAGTAGTAACAGGGATTCACCCCTCCACTTT.